A single sample gave rise to the 9 T cell receptor beta chains below, sequenced in a study of blood T cell repertoires in COVID-19. Profiling relied on immunoSEQ multiplex PCR, and the TCRdb table lists in-frame clones only, not all of them. The sample yields under 300,000 clones, roughly 79% seen once. Sample: peripheral blood. These receptors were obtained from a woman between 55 and 75 years old with active or convalescent COVID-19.

V is TRBV9 and J is TRBJ2-3; D is unresolved. CDR3 length: 12 residues. The germline V gene encodes CDR1 SGDLS and CDR2 YYNGEE. Trimming took off 4 bases at V and 6 bases at J, with 9 bases between the two ends. CDR3 in amino acids: CASSTGLDTQYF. The CDR3, as DNA: TGTGCCAGCAGCACCGGTCTGGATACGCAGTATTTT.

This clone occurred a few times. This chain links TRBV4-3 with TRBJ1-1; D gene ambiguous. Trimming left V 2 bases short and J 1 base short, with 8 bases between. CDR1 is LGHNA and CDR2 is YSLEER in the germline V gene. The length of the CDR3 is 14 residues. In nucleotides, the CDR3 is TGCGCCAGCAGCCAACCTGAGGGGAACACTGAAGCTTTCTTT. It codes for CASSQPEGNTEAFF.

V is TRBV29-1 and J is TRBJ2-1; D possibly corresponds to TRBD1 (5 bases). CDR1 SQVTM and CDR2 ANQGSEA come from the germline V gene. The V gene lost 4 bases and the J gene lost 6 bases, with 19 bases spanning the gap. CDR3 length: 15 amino acids. In DNA, the CDR3 is TGCAGCGTTGTGAAGAGCCGGCAGGGCCCCAATGAGCAGTTCTTC. Its translation: CSVVKSRQGPNEQFF.

The chain uses TRBV7-9 and TRBJ1-3; D might be TRBD1 (6 bases). Germline V gene lookup returns CDR1 SEHNR and CDR2 FQNEAQ (reference sequence). V was clipped by 5 bases and J by 0 bases, with 11 bases between them. There are 15 residues in the CDR3. CDR3 amino acids: CASSPQGYSGNTIYF. For the CDR3, the DNA is TGTGCCAGCAGCCCACAGGGCTACTCTGGAAACACCATATATTTT.

The rearrangement uses TRBV19 and TRBJ2-1, with D possibly being TRBD2 (5 bases). CDR3 length equals 16 residues. V was shortened by 3 bases and J by 4 bases, with 16 bases between the two germline ends. The germline gives CDR1 LNHDA, CDR2 SQIVND (reference sequence). The CDR3 loop reads CASSISGLSKYNEQFF. The CDR3 DNA reads as TGTGCCAGTAGTATTTCGGGATTATCAAAGTACAATGAGCAGTTCTTC. The entire variable domain, with the rest obtained from reference TRBV19 and TRBJ2-1, is as follows: DGGITQSPKYLFRKEGQNVTLSCEQNLNHDAMYWYRQDPGQGLRLIYYSQIVNDFQKGDIAEGYSVSREKKESFPLTVTSAQKNPTAFYLCASSISGLSKYNEQFFGPGTRLTVL.

The CDR3 bases are TGTGCCAGCAGCTCAACCCTTGGACAGGGCGCCTACGAGCAGTACTTC. Its protein is CASSSTLGQGAYEQYF. This chain connects TRBV7-9 to TRBJ2-7; TRBD1 matches 8 bases. The germline V gene encodes CDR1 SEHNR and CDR2 FQNEAQ (reference sequence). Trimming took 4 bases from V and 2 from J; bases not matched to a gene: 10. The CDR3 runs 16 residues.

The rearrangement uses TRBV30 and TRBJ2-1, with 9 bases fitting TRBD2. Losses at the gene ends were 5 bases for V and 0 bases for J; bases not matched to a gene: 2. CDR1 and CDR2 from the germline V gene are GTSNPN and SVGIG (reference sequence). CDR3 size: 14 residues. The CDR3 protein is CAWERGASYNEQFF. The CDR3, as DNA: TGTGCCTGGGAGCGGGGGGCCTCCTACAATGAGCAGTTCTTC.

The chain uses TRBV6-2 or TRBV6-3 and TRBJ2-5; 10 bases agree with TRBD2. CDR3 length: 15 residues. The trim removed 6 bases at V and 4 bases at J, leaving 8 bases unmatched. CDR1 MNHEY and CDR2 SVGEGT come from the germline V gene. The CDR3, as DNA: TGTGCCAGCAGCCTCCTAGCGGGGGAGGGAGAGACCCAGTACTTC. As protein: CASSLLAGEGETQYF.

The rearrangement links TRBV9 to TRBJ2-7; 8 nucleotides agree with TRBD2. The CDR3 contains 15 residues. The germline gives CDR1 SGDLS, CDR2 YYNGEE. V trimming: 2 bases; J trimming: 0 bases; junction bases outside the gene matches: 4. CDR3 bases: TGTGCCAGCAGCGTCACGGGGGGGAGCTCCTACGAGCAGTACTTC. It is translated as CASSVTGGSSYEQYF. The whole variable domain, remainder taken from reference TRBV9 and TRBJ2-7, is DSGVTQTPKHLITATGQRVTLRCSPRSGDLSVYWYQQSLDQGLQFLIQYYNGEERAKGNILERFSAQQFPDLHSELNLSSLELGDSALYFCASSVTGGSSYEQYFGPGTRLTVT.